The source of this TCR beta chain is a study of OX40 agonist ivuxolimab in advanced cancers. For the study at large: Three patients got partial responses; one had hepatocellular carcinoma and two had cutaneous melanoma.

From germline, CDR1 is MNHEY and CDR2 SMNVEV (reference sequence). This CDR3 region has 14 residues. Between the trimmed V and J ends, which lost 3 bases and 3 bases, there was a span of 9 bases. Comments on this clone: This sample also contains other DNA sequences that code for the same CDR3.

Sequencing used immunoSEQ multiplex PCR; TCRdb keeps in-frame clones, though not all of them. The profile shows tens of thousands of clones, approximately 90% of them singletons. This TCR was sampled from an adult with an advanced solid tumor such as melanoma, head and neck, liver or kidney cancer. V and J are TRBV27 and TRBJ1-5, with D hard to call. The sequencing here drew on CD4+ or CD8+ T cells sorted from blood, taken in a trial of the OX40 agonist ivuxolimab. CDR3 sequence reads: CASSFGTANQPQHF. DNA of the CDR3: TGTGCCAGCAGTTTTGGCACTGCCAATCAGCCCCAGCATTTT.